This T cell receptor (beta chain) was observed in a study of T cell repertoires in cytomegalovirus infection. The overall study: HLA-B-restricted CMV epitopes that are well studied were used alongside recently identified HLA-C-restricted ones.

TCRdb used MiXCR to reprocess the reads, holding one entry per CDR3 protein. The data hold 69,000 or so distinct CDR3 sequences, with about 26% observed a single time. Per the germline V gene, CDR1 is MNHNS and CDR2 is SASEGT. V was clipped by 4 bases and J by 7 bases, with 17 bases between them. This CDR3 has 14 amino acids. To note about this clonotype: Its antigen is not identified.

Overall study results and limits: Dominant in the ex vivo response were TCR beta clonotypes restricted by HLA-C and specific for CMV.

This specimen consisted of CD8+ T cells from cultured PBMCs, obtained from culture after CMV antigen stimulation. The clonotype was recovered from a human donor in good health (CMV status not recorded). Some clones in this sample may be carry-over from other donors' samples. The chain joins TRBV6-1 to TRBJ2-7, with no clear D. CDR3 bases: TGTGCCAGCAGTGTACCGCAGGTCTGGGGAGAGCAGTACTTC. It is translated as CASSVPQVWGEQYF.